This T cell receptor (beta chain) came from a study of identical twins. This clonotype was counted a few times. The CDR3 is 15 residues long. V gave up 8 bases and J gave up 2 bases, with 19 bases separating them. Germline-derived CDR1 and CDR2 are ENHRY and SYGVKD. TCRdb re-called the 5' RACE reads through MiXCR, storing one row per CDR3 protein. The sample includes approximately 600,000 distinct CDR3 sequences, approximately 9.6% of them seen just once. A further study also used this sample, focusing on yellow fever vaccine responses in identical twins.

The receptor was derived from a woman aged 18-29 years in good health. Specimen: PBMCs. The chain has TRBV10-3 and TRBJ2-7; D perhaps matches TRBD1 (6 bases). CDR3 amino acids: CAIGQGTPSAYEQYF. The CDR3 nucleotides are TGTGCCATCGGGCAGGGGACACCTTCGGCCTACGAGCAGTACTTC.